The present TCR beta chain was sequenced within a study of Graves' ophthalmopathy and Graves' hyperthyroidism. Study-wide results and limits: Appearing in blood as well were most expanded thyroid clonotypes above 0.001 frequency.

To note about this clonotype: Its antigen is currently unknown.

Transcripts of RNA were the source for amplifying TCR beta CDR3 regions. An opening RT-PCR round employed HTBI primers and preceded a second-round multiplex PCR. TCRdb re-called the multiplex PCR reads through MiXCR, storing one row per CDR3 protein. This table holds 400,000 or so distinct CDR3 sequences, about a sixth found once. V was clipped by 3 bases and J by 4 bases, with 15 bases between them. The CDR3 loop spans 15 amino acids. Germline V gene data show CDR1 as MNHEY and CDR2 as SMNVEV (reference sequence). The sequence derives from an adult woman with stable Graves' hyperthyroidism. Sequencing input: peripheral blood. V usage is TRBV27 and J usage is TRBJ1-2, with D perhaps TRBD1 (6 bases). The CDR3 DNA is TGTGCCAGCAGTTTGGGGGCAGGGCTAGGCTATGGCTACACCTTC. Its translation is CASSLGAGLGYGYTF.